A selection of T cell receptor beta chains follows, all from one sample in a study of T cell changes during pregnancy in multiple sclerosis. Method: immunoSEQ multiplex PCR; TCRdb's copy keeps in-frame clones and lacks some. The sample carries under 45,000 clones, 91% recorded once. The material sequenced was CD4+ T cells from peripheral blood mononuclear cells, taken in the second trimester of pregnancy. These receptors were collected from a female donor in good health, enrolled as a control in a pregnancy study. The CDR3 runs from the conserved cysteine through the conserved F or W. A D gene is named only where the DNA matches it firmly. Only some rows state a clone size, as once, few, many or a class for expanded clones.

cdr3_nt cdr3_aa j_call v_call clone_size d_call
TGTGCCACCGGTCTAAGAAACACCATATATTTT CATGLRNTIYF TRBJ1-3 TRBV28 once -
TGTGCCAGCAAAGGGACAGGGGTGGGAAAACTGTTTTTT CASKGTGVGKLFF TRBJ1-4 TRBV25-1 - TRBD1
TGCGCCAGCAGCCAAAGCGGACAGGGTGGTGAACAGTACTTC CASSQSGQGGEQYF TRBJ2-7 TRBV5-1 - TRBD1
TGTGCCAGCAGCTTGGACGCAGGGTCATCCTCCTACAATGAGCAGTTCTTC CASSLDAGSSSYNEQFF TRBJ2-1 TRBV5-6 once -
TGTGCCAGCAAGGGCCTGACTAGCGGGGGGAATAGGACCTCCTACAATGAGCAGTTCTTC CASKGLTSGGNRTSYNEQFF TRBJ2-1 TRBV5-4 - TRBD2
TGTGCCAGCAGTACACAGGTGAACACTGAAGCTTTCTTT CASSTQVNTEAFF TRBJ1-1 TRBV6-1 - -
TGTGCCAGCAGCTCAGGGACTAGCGCTGGATGGCAAGAGACCCAGTACTTC CASSSGTSAGWQETQYF TRBJ2-5 TRBV5-4 once TRBD2
TGTGCCAGCGAGACAGCACATAGCAATCAGCCCCAGCATTTT CASETAHSNQPQHF TRBJ1-5 TRBV6-1 - -
TGTGCCAGCACCTCTAGCGGAGCCACAGATACGCAGTATTTT CASTSSGATDTQYF TRBJ2-3 TRBV28 - TRBD2
TGTGCCAGCAGTCCGACCATCGGGGTGGGTATTCAGCCCCAGCATTTT CASSPTIGVGIQPQHF TRBJ1-5 TRBV2 - -
TGTGCCAGTAGCCCCGGACAGCAATATAATCAGCCCCAGCATTTT CASSPGQQYNQPQHF TRBJ1-5 TRBV19 - -
TGCGCCAGCAGCCAAGATCCGGGCGGGGAGCCGTTTTTT CASSQDPGGEPFF TRBJ2-2 TRBV4-1 once -
TGTGCCACCAGCAGAGGCGACAGGGGGCTGGCTGAAGCTTTCTTT CATSRGDRGLAEAFF TRBJ1-1 TRBV15 - TRBD1
TGTGCCATCGGCCAGAACCCCGGGGACTATGGCTACACCTTC CAIGQNPGDYGYTF TRBJ1-2 TRBV10-3 - -
TGTGCCAGCAGCCAAAGAAGAGGTAGGGAGGACGGCTACACCTTC CASSQRRGREDGYTF TRBJ1-2 TRBV27 - -
TGTGCCAGCTCCCGGGACAGGGCTTCACCCCTCCACTTT CASSRDRASPLHF TRBJ1-6 TRBV28 - TRBD1
TGTGCCAGCAGCTTAGCGCAGTACCAAGAGACCCAGTACTTC CASSLAQYQETQYF TRBJ2-5 TRBV7-6 - -
TGTGCCAGCAGTGGGGGGAGGAGTAATGAAAAACTGTTTTTT CASSGGRSNEKLFF TRBJ1-4 TRBV2 - -